The clone carrying this T cell receptor (beta chain) came up a few times. The source of the sample is a study of blood T cell repertoires in COVID-19. About the study: Both acute and convalescent COVID-19 samples were obtained from the United States, Italy and Spain.

Trimming took off 5 bases at V and 13 bases at J, with 15 bases between the two ends. Germline V gene sequence: CDR1 LNHDA, CDR2 SQIVND (reference sequence). This CDR3 comprises 13 residues. Authors' analysis steps: Estimates of nucleated cell counts were drawn from the amplification of reference gene primers. TCRdb's copy holds only in-frame clones and misses some; the assay was immunoSEQ multiplex PCR. The V and J calls and the clone size are those of that table, but D and trimming were determined from the DNA. The table lists fewer than 250,000 clones, approximately 90% of them singletons. The chain links TRBV19 to TRBJ1-6; D perhaps matches TRBD1 (5 bases). The receptor was isolated from a man between 65 and 85 years old with acute or convalescent COVID-19. Sequencing was carried out using peripheral blood. The CDR3 sequence: CASSPDGRQPLHF. CDR3 DNA sequence: TGTGCCAGTAGTCCGGACGGACGACAGCCCCTCCACTTT.